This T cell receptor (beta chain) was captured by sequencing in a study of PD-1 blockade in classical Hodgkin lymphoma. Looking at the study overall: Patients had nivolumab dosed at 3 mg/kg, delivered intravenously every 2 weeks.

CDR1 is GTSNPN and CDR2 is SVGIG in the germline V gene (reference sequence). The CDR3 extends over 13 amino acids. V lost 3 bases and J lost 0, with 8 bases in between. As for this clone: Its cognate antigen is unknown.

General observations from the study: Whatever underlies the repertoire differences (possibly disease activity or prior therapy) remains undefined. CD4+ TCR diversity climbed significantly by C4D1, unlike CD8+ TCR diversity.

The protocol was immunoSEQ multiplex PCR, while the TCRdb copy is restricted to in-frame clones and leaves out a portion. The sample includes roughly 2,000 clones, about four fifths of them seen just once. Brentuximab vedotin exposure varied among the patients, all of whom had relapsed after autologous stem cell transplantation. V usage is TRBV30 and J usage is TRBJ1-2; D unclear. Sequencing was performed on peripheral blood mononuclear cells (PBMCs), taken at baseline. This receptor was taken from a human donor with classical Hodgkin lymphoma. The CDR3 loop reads CAWSTSTNYGYTF. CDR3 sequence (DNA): TGTGCCTGGAGCACGAGCACTAACTATGGCTACACCTTC.